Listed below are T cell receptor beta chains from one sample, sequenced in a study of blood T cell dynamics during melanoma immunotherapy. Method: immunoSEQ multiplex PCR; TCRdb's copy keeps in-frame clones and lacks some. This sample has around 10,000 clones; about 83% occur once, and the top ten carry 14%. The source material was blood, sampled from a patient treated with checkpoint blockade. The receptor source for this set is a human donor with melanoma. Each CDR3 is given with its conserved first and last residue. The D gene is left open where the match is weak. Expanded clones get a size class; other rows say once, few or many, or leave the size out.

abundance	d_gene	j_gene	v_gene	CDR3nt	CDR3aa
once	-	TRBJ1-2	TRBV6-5	TGTGCCAGCAGTCCACTAGCAGCTAACTATGGCTACACCTTC	CASSPLAANYGYTF
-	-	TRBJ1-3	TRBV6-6	TGTGCCAGCAGCACCCGGGGCAGGGAGTCGAACACCATATATTTT	CASSTRGRESNTIYF
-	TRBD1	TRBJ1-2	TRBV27	TGTGCCAGCAGTCCATCGACAGGGTTCCTCAGAGGCTACACCTTC	CASSPSTGFLRGYTF
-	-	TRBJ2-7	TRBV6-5	TGTGCCAGCCCTAAAGGGGGGGAAAGTTTCTACGAGCAGTACTTC	CASPKGGESFYEQYF
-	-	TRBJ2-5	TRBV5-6	TGTGCCAGCAGCCCAGGGGGGGGCTGGGAAGAGACCCAGTACTTC	CASSPGGGWEETQYF
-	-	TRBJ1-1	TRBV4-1	TGCGCCAGCAGCCAACAGGTTATCACTGAAGCTTTCTTT	CASSQQVITEAFF
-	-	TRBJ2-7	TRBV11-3	TGTGCCAGCAGCTTAGCGTCGGCAGGGGGGAAGCAGTACTTC	CASSLASAGGKQYF
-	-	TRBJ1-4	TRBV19	TGTGCCAGTAGTCCCGGCCAGGGGAGAAGGGCTAATGAAAAACTGTTTTTT	CASSPGQGRRANEKLFF
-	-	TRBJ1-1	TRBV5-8	TGTGCCAGCAGCCCGACAGGACTAGGAGCTGAAGCTTTCTTT	CASSPTGLGAEAFF
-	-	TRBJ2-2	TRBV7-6	TGTGCCAGCAGCTTAGATCGAAGGACACAGAACACCGGGGAGCTGTTTTTT	CASSLDRRTQNTGELFF
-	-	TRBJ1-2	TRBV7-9	TGTGCCAGCAGCTTGACTCGCAGGGCGGGCTATGGCTACACCTTC	CASSLTRRAGYGYTF
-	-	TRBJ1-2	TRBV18	TGTGCCAGCTCCCCGGCCGGTGGGGCCAACTATGGCTACACCTTC	CASSPAGGANYGYTF
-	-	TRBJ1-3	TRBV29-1	TGCAGCGTTGTTTCTGGGGCCCTCTCTGGAAACACCATATATTTT	CSVVSGALSGNTIYF
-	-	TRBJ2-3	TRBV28	TGTGCCAGCAGTTCCCCACAGGGAGACGGCACAGATACGCAGTATTTT	CASSSPQGDGTDTQYF
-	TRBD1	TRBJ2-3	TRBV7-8	TGTGCCAGCAGCTCGACACAGGGGAGCACAGATACGCAGTATTTT	CASSSTQGSTDTQYF
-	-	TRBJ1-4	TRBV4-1	TGCGCCAGCAGCCAAGATGGACAGTCCGGGAAACTGTTTTTT	CASSQDGQSGKLFF
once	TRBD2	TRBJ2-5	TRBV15	TGTGCCACCAGCAGAGACGTGCTTGGGCTAGCGGGGAATGAAGAGACCCAGTACTTC	CATSRDVLGLAGNEETQYF
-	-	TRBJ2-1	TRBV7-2	TGTGCCAGCAGACAGGATGAGGGACAGTTCTTC	CASRQDEGQFF
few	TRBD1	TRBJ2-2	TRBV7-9	TGTGCCAGCAGCCCCAGCAGTAGGGGGCGGAACACCGGGGAGCTGTTTTTT	CASSPSSRGRNTGELFF
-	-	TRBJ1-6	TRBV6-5	TGTGCCAGCAGTTCCTCGATTCGCTCCTATAATTCACCCCTCCACTTT	CASSSSIRSYNSPLHF
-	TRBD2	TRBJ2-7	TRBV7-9	TGTGCCAGCAGTACGGGACTAGCGGGGGGTCCCTACGAGCAGTACTTC	CASSTGLAGGPYEQYF
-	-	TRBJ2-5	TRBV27	TGTGCCAGCAGTTTCAGGGTCCAAGAGACCCAGTACTTC	CASSFRVQETQYF
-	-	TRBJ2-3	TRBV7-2	TGTGCCAGCAGTCTCCCATTCCCGGGGGGCTTTAGCACAGATACGCAGTATTTT	CASSLPFPGGFSTDTQYF
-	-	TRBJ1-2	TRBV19	TGTGCCAGTAGTACCCGATCCATTAACTATGGCTACACCTTC	CASSTRSINYGYTF
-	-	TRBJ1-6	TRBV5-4	TGTGCCAGCAGCGTGATTGGATCCTATAATTCACCCCTCCACTTT	CASSVIGSYNSPLHF
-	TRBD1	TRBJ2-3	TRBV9	TGTGCCAGCAGCCCTCGGGACAGGGACACAGATACGCAGTATTTT	CASSPRDRDTDTQYF
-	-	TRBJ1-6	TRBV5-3	TGTGCCAGAAGCAAAGATCTCGTAAATAATTCACCCCTCCACTTT	CARSKDLVNNSPLHF
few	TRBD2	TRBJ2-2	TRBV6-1	TGTGCCAGCAGTGGGCGGGGGACCGGGGAGCTGTTTTTT	CASSGRGTGELFF
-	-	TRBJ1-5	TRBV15	TGTGCCACCAGCAGGGCAGTATTCTATAGCAATCAGCCCCAGCATTTT	CATSRAVFYSNQPQHF
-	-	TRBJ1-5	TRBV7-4	TGTGCCAGCAGCGAGGCGAAGAGCAATCAGCCCCAGCATTTT	CASSEAKSNQPQHF
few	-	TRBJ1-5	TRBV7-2	TGTGCCAGCAGCCTACCGAATCAGCCCCAGCATTTT	CASSLPNQPQHF
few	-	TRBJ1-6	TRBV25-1	TGTGCCAGCAGTGAAACCCACGGGGTAGGGTCACCCCTCCACTTT	CASSETHGVGSPLHF
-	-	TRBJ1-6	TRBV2	TGTGCCAGCAGCGAGATCAGGGGCAATAATTCACCCCTCCACTTT	CASSEIRGNNSPLHF
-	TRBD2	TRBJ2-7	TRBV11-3	TGTGCCAGCAGCTTAGGCGGGGGGTATCGCCCCTACGAGCAGTACTTC	CASSLGGGYRPYEQYF
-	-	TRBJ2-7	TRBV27	TGTGCCAGCAGTTCCACAGGGGGAGGGGACTACGAGCAGTACTTC	CASSSTGGGDYEQYF
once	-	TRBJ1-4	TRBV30	TGTGCCTGGAGTGTACAGGGATATAGTGAAAAACTGTTTTTT	CAWSVQGYSEKLFF
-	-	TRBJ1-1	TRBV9	TGTGCCAGCAGCGTAGGGGGGCCGAACACTGAAGCTTTCTTT	CASSVGGPNTEAFF
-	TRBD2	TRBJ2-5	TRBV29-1	TGCAGCGTTGGTCACGGGGGGGAGACCCAGTACTTC	CSVGHGGETQYF
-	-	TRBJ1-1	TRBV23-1	TGCGCCAGCAGTCAAATCAGTGAACAGGTAACTGAAGCTTTCTTT	CASSQISEQVTEAFF
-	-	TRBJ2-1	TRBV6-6	TGTGCCAGCAGCAGGCCCTACAATGAGCAGTTCTTC	CASSRPYNEQFF
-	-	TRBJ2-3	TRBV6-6	TGTGCCAGCAACGAACCCGGGACTCCCGACACAGATACGCAGTATTTT	CASNEPGTPDTDTQYF
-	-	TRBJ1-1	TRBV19	TGTGCCAGTAGTATTGGACAGACTGAAGCTTTCTTT	CASSIGQTEAFF
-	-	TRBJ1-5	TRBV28	TGTGCCAGCAGTCACCCCACAGATAGCAATCAGCCCCAGCATTTT	CASSHPTDSNQPQHF
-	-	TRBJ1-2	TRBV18	TGTGCCAGCTCACCAAAAAGCACGGAATTCTATGGCTACACCTTC	CASSPKSTEFYGYTF
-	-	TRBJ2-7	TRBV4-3	TGCGCCAGCAGCCAAGATAGGGACTACGAGCAGTACTTC	CASSQDRDYEQYF
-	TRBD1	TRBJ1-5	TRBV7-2	TGTGCCAGCAGCTTAGCCCCCGGGACAGGGCTATATAGCAATCAGCCCCAGCATTTT	CASSLAPGTGLYSNQPQHF
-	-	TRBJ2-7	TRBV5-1	TGCGCCAGCAGGGGGACTGGTGAGGGACGCGAGCAGTACTTC	CASRGTGEGREQYF
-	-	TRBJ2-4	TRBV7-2	TGTGCCAGCAGCGCCGGGGGAGCCAAAAACATTCAGTACTTC	CASSAGGAKNIQYF
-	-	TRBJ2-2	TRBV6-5	TGTGCCAGCAGTTACTCGATTGGGGGTAACACCGGGGAGCTGTTTTTT	CASSYSIGGNTGELFF
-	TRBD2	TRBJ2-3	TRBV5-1	TGCGCCAGCAGCCAGACTAGCAATACGCAGTATTTT	CASSQTSNTQYF
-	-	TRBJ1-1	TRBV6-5	TGTGCCAGCAGCCCCAGGGGATGGACTGAAGCTTTCTTT	CASSPRGWTEAFF
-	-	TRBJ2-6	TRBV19	TGTGCCACCAAGAGGGTCACTGGGGCCAACGTCCTGACTTTC	CATKRVTGANVLTF
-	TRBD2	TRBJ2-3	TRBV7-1	TGTGCCAGCAGCTCAAGGAGCGGGGGGGCCGGAAATACGCAGTATTTT	CASSSRSGGAGNTQYF
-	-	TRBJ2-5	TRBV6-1	TGTGCCAGCATCGGAGAGACCCAGTACTTC	CASIGETQYF
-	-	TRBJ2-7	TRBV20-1	TGCAGTGCCGGGCGGGACTACGAGCAGTACTTC	CSAGRDYEQYF
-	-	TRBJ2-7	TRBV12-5	TGTGCTAGTGGTTTGGTACTCTTCCCACCTCGGGCCGACCCCCCCGAGCAGTACTTC	CASGLVLFPPRADPPEQYF
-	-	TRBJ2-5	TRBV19	TGTGCCAGTAGATACCAAGAGACCCAGTACTTC	CASRYQETQYF
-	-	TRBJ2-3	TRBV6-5	TGTGCCAGCAGTTACTCCTCGGGGAACAGAGATACGCAGTATTTT	CASSYSSGNRDTQYF